A single sample gave rise to the 7 T cell receptor beta chains below, sequenced in a study of a mutant IDH1 vaccine in newly diagnosed glioma. Sample time point: week 35, safety follow-up. With topical imiquimod, each dose of the vaccine consisted of 300 ug of mutant IDH1 20-mer peptide. Produced via immunoSEQ multiplex PCR; TCRdb's table is partial and in-frame only. This table holds about 26,000 clones, roughly 83% found once. These TCRs are of unknown antigen specificity. The specimen comprised PBMCs, sampled from a glioma patient whose treatment included an IDH1 peptide vaccine. The receptor source for this set is a man younger than 40 with glioma.

This clone appeared once. The V call is TRBV29-1, the J call TRBJ2-5; 7 bases are a match to TRBD1. In germline, CDR1 is SQVTM, CDR2 ANQGSEA. The CDR3 has 16 residues. V was pared by 7 bases and J by 5 bases, with 19 bases of the junction left unmatched. CDR3 sequence (DNA): TGCAGCGGAATGGACAGGCGTAGCTTCAAGACGGAGACCCAGTACTTC. Its protein is CSGMDRRSFKTETQYF.

This chain joins TRBV30 and TRBJ1-3, with a tentative D call TRBD1 (5 bases). Germline values: CDR1 GTSNPN, CDR2 SVGIG (reference sequence). The CDR3 has 15 amino acids. V shed 2 bases and J shed 4 bases, with 15 bases lying between them. In DNA form, the CDR3 reads TGTGCCTGGAGTAACAGGAATTACCGAGGAAACACCATATATTTT. This gives the protein CAWSNRNYRGNTIYF.

The chain uses TRBV10-1 and TRBJ1-5; D ambiguous. Trimming stripped 0 bases from V and 9 bases from J, with 9 bases between. The CDR3 sequence is 13 residues long. Germline assignment: CDR1 WNHNN and CDR2 SYGVQD (reference sequence). The CDR3 here is CASSESETLPQHF. CDR3 sequence (DNA): TGCGCCAGCAGTGAGTCGGAAACACTGCCCCAGCATTTT.

The rearrangement uses TRBV5-4 and TRBJ2-3; D is perhaps TRBD2 (5 bases). Germline CDR1 is SGHNT and CDR2 is YYREEE (reference sequence). V was trimmed by 0 bases and J by 3 bases, leaving 8 bases between them. The length of the CDR3 is 14 residues. CDR3 in amino acids: CASSLVTGTDTQYF. In DNA form, the CDR3 reads TGTGCCAGCAGCTTGGTTACGGGGACAGATACGCAGTATTTT.

This clone has just one count. V and J are TRBV28 and TRBJ2-5, with a tentative D call TRBD1 (6 bases). Trimming removed 5 bases from V and 3 bases from J, with 13 bases in between. CDR1 and CDR2 from the germline V gene are MDHEN and SYDVKM. This CDR3 is 14 amino acids long. CDR3 sequence (DNA): TGTGCCAGCAGTAACCCCGGACAGAAAGAGACCCAGTACTTC. It translates to CASSNPGQKETQYF.

The rearrangement uses TRBV7-3 and TRBJ1-2; D is unclear. Trimming took off 3 bases at V and 6 bases at J, with 14 bases between the two ends. The CDR3 extends over 14 amino acids. CDR1 SGHTA and CDR2 FQGTGA come from the germline V gene. The CDR3: CASSFTAAPNGYTF. The CDR3 nucleotides are TGTGCCAGCAGCTTTACGGCGGCGCCCAATGGCTACACCTTC.

This clone was recorded once. The DNA for the CDR3 is TGTGCCAGCAGTTCCTCGCGGGGCTACGAGCAGTACTTC. It specifies CASSSSRGYEQYF. J is TRBJ2-7 and V is TRBV6-5; D is perhaps TRBD2 (6 bases). Germline V gene data show CDR1 as MNHEY and CDR2 as SVGAGI. The CDR3 spans 13 residues. Trimming removed 4 bases at V and 3 bases at J, with 10 bases between.